This T cell receptor beta chain was found in a study of cytomegalovirus exposure and HLA in healthy donors. Study-wide results and caveats: Reported results showed that the classifier diagnosed cytomegalovirus status with high specificity and sensitivity.

Use of 60 Vbeta and 13 Jbeta primers characterized the PCR. Original analysis: Roughly 11 million of the 75 million to 95 million unique TCR beta chains counted in a later analysis were shared. Some clones are missing from TCRdb's copy, which holds only in-frame ones; the method was immunoSEQ multiplex PCR. V and J calls and clone size are given by that table; D and trimming were obtained from the DNA. The table includes 180,000 or so clones, 79% detected once. This cohort consisted of healthy bone marrow donors. With respect to this clone: The antigen remains undetermined.

Trimming left V 5 bases short and J 4 bases short, with 23 bases between. Per germline, CDR1 LNHDA and CDR2 SQIVND (reference sequence). The length of the CDR3 is 17 residues. The source is a woman aged 50 to 65 in good health and CMV-seronegative. Sequenced material: PBMCs. The V gene is TRBV19, the J gene TRBJ1-1; D might be TRBD1 (5 bases). Here the CDR3 DNA reads TGTGCCAGTAGTTTTAGGACAAGCGGGACGTGGGGCACTGAAGCTTTCTTT. Its protein is CASSFRTSGTWGTEAFF.